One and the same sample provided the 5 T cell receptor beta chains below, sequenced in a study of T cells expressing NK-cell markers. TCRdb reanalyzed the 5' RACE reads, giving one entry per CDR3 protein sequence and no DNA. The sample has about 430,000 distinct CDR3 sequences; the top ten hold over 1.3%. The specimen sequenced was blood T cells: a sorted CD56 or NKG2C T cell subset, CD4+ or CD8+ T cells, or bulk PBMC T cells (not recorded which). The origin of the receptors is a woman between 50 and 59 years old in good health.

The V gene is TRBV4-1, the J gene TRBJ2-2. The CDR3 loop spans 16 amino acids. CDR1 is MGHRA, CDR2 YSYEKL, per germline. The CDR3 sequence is CASSQDGAVNTGELFF.

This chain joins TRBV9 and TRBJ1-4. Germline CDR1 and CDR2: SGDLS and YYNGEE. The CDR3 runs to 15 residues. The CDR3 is CASSVGLAGNEKLFF.

The CDR3 sequence: CASSEVLVADTQYF. This chain connects TRBV2 to TRBJ2-3; TCRdb proposes TRBD2, but this gene call is untestable without DNA. The CDR3 sequence is 14 residues long. Looked up from germline, CDR1 is SNHLY and CDR2 is FYNNEI.

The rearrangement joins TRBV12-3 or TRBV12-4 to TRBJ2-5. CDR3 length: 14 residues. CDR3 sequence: CASSLSGSGETQYF.

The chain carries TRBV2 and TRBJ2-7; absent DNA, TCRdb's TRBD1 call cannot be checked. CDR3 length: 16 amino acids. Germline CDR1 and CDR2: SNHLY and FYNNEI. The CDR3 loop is CASSEISGQGYGEQYF.